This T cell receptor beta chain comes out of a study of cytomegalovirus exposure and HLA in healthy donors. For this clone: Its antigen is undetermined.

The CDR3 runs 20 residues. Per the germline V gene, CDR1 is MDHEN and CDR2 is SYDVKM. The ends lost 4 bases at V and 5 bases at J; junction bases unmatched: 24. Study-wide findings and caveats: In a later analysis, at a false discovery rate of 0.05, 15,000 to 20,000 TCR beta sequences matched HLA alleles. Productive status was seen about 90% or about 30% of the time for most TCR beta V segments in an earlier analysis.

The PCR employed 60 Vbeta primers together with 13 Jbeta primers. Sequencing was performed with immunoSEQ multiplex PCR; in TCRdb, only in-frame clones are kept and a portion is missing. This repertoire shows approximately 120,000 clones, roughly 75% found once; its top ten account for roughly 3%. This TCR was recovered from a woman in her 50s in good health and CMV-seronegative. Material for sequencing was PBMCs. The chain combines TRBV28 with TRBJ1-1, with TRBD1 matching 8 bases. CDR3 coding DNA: TGTGCCAGCAGTTCTACCGCTCCTACCTACCTAGGACAGGGTTGGACTGAAGCTTTCTTT. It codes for CASSSTAPTYLGQGWTEAFF.